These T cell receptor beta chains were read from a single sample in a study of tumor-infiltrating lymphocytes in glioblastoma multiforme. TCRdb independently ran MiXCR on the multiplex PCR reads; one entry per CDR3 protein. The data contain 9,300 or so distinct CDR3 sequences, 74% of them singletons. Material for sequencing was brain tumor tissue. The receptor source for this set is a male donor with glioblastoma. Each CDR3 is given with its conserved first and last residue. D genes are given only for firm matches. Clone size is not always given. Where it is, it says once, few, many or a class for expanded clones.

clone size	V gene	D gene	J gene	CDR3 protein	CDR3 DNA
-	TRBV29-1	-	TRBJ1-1	CSVEEGGSGAFF	TGCAGCGTTGAAGAGGGGGGGAGCGGAGCTTTCTTT
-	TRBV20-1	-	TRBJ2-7	CSARELALLEQYF	TGCAGTGCTAGAGAGTTGGCCCTTTTAGAGCAGTACTTC
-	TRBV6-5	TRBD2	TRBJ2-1	CASSYSNLAGVTYNEQFF	TGTGCCAGCAGTTACTCGAACTTAGCGGGAGTCACCTACAATGAGCAGTTCTTC
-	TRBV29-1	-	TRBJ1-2	CSVVTGTRYGYTF	TGCAGCGTTGTCACCGGGACGCGATATGGCTACACCTTC
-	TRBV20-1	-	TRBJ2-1	CNASRPGQAGINEQFF	TGCAATGCTAGTCGACCGGGACAAGCGGGAATAAATGAGCAGTTCTTC
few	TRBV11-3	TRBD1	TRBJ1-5	CASSARQGVGQPQHF	TGTGCCAGCAGCGCAAGACAGGGTGTTGGGCAGCCCCAGCATTTT
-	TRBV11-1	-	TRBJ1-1	CASSFLSRTTEAFF	TGTGCCAGCAGCTTCCTCTCTCGGACTACTGAAGCTTTCTTT
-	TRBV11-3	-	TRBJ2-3	CASSLDGALTYF	TGTGCCAGCAGCTTAGACGGGGCGTTAACGTATTTT
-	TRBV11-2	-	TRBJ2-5	CASSLDQGMWNF	TGTGCCAGCAGCTTAGACCAGGGCATGTGGAACTTC
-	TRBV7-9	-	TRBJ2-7	CASTVSGSSPGEQYF	TGTGCCAGCACCGTTTCCGGGAGCTCGCCTGGCGAGCAGTACTTC
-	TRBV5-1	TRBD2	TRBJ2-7	CPSSLDTSETYEQYF	TGCCCCAGCAGCCTGGATACTAGCGAAACCTACGAGCAGTACTTC
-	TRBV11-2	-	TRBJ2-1	CPSSTFNEQIF	TGTCCCAGCAGCACATTCAATGAGCAGATCTTC
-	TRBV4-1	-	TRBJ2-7	CASSQGFRGIYEQYF	TGCGCCAGCAGCCAAGGTTTCAGGGGAATTTACGAGCAGTACTTC
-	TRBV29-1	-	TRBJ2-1	CSVERNWQGGEQFF	TGCAGCGTTGAACGGAACTGGCAGGGAGGTGAGCAGTTCTTC
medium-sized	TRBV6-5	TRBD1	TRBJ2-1	CASSQTGQEQFF	TGTGCCAGCAGTCAAACCGGACAGGAACAGTTCTTC
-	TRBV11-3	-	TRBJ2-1	CASSLLKGDEQFF	TGTGCCAGCAGCTTATTGAAAGGGGATGAGCAGTTCTTC
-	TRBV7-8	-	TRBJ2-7	CASSLKTRDLPYEQYF	TGTGCCAGCAGCCTAAAAACCCGGGACCTACCCTACGAGCAGTACTTC
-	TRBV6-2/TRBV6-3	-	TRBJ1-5	CATGYSNQPQHF	TGTGCCACGGGATATAGCAATCAGCCCCAGCATTTT
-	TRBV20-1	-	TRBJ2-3	CSARESGGSTDTQYF	TGCAGTGCTAGAGAGAGCGGTGGGAGCACAGATACGCAGTATTTT
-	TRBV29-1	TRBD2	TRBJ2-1	CSVPSGSGRSSYNEQFF	TGCAGCGTCCCATCGGGTAGCGGGAGGAGCTCCTACAATGAGCAGTTCTTC
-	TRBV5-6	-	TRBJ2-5	CATSLAPGQLRVETQYF	TGTGCCACAAGCTTGGCACCGGGGCAGTTACGTGTAGAGACCCAGTACTTC
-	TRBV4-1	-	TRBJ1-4	CAGSPYSSGGTKYEKLFF	TGCGCCGGCAGCCCCTACTCGTCTGGGGGCACGAAGTATGAAAAACTGTTTTTT
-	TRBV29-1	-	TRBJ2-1	CSVGGQQGGNEQSF	TGCAGCGTTGGAGGGCAGCAGGGGGGCAATGAGCAGTCCTTC
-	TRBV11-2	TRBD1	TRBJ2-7	CASSDPGQGAYEQYF	TGTGCCAGCAGCGATCCGGGACAGGGGGCCTACGAGCAGTACTTC
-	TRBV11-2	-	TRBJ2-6	CASSSRAHSGPNALTF	TGTGCCAGCAGCTCTAGGGCCCACTCTGGGCCCAACGCCCTGACTTTC
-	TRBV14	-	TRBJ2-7	CASSQELTGFSYEQYF	TGTGCCAGCAGCCAGGAGTTAACAGGATTCTCCTACGAGCAGTACTTC
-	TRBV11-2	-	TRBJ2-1	CASSLEGKTQFF	TGTGCCAGCAGCTTAGAGGGAAAGACTCAGTTCTTC
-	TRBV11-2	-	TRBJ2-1	CASNLDNGNEQFF	TGTGCCAGCAACTTAGATAATGGAAATGAGCAGTTCTTC
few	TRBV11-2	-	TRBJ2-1	CASSLEQTNEQFF	TGTGCCAGCAGCTTAGAACAGACCAATGAGCAGTTCTTC
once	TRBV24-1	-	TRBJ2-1	CATSGQYSEQFF	TGTGCCACCAGTGGCCAGTATAGTGAGCAGTTCTTC
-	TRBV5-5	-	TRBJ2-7	CASSLEVQQYF	TGTGCCAGCAGCTTGGAGGTACAGCAGTACTTC
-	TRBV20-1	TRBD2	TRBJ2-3	CSASPGLAGGPSSTDTQYF	TGCAGTGCTAGTCCCGGACTAGCGGGAGGGCCGAGTAGCACAGATACGCAGTATTTT
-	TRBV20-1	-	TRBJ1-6	CSARGRDSMNPPLHF	TGCAGTGCTAGAGGGCGGGATTCCATGAATCCACCCCTCCACTTT
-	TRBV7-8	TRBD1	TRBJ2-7	CASSLDRGMVNEQYF	TGTGCCAGCAGCTTAGACAGGGGGATGGTGAACGAGCAGTACTTC
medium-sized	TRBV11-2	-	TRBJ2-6	CASSSRAHSGANVLTF	TGTGCCAGCAGCTCTAGGGCCCACTCTGGGGCCAACGTCCTGACTTTC